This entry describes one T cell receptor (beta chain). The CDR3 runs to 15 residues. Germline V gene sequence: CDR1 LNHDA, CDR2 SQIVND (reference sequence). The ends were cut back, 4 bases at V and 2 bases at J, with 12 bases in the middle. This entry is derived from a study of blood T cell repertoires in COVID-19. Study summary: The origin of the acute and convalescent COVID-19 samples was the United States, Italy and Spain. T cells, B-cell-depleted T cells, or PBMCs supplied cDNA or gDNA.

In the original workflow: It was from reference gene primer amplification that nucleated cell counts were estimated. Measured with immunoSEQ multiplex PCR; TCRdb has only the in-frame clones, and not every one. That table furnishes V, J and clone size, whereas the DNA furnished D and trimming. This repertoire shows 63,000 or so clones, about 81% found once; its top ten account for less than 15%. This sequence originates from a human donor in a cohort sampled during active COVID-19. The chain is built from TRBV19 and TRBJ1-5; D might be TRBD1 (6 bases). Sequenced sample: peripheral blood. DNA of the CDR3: TGTGCCAGTAGTACCATGACAGGCGGCAATCAGCCCCAGCATTTT. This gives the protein CASSTMTGGNQPQHF.